The 18 T cell receptor beta chains listed next were all sequenced from one sample in a study of blood T cell repertoires in COVID-19. The assay was immunoSEQ multiplex PCR, and TCRdb's table has in-frame clones only and misses some. Found here are approximately 61,000 clones, roughly 71% of them singletons; the top ten hold less than 35%. Input material: peripheral blood. Receptors originate from a human donor in a cohort sampled during active COVID-19.

V gene TRBV7-2 combines with J gene TRBJ1-3; 7 bases align to TRBD1. The germline CDR1 and CDR2 sequences are SGHTA and FQGNSA. The V gene end was trimmed by 5 bases and the J gene end by 0 bases; junction bases not matched to a gene: 7. The CDR3 is made up of 16 amino acids. CDR3 sequence: CASSRPGQISGNTIYF. For the CDR3, the DNA is TGTGCCAGCAGCCGCCCGGGACAGATCTCTGGAAACACCATATATTTT.

The rearrangement uses TRBV7-6 and TRBJ2-3; TRBD2 aligns across 7 bases. The J segment lost 9 bases and the V segment lost 1 base, leaving 16 bases of the junction unmatched. Germline assignment: CDR1 SGHVS and CDR2 FNYEAQ. The CDR3 has 17 amino acids. In DNA, the CDR3 is TGTGCCAGCAGCTTAGGTCCAGGCGGGGGTTCATCTGGAACGCAGTATTTT. It is translated as CASSLGPGGGSSGTQYF.

The chain has TRBV19 and TRBJ2-1; 9 bases fit TRBD2. CDR1 and CDR2 (germline): LNHDA, SQIVND (reference sequence). The CDR3 is made up of 16 amino acids. J gave up 5 bases and V 6 bases, and 11 bases lay outside the gene matches. As DNA, the CDR3 is TGTGCCAGTAGCTCGGGTAGCGGGAGCCGACACAATGAGCAGTTCTTC. Amino acids: CASSSGSGSRHNEQFF.

V and J are TRBV24-1 and TRBJ2-5; 8 positions agree with TRBD2. Germline lookup yields CDR1 KGHDR and CDR2 SFDVKD. J lost 1 base, V lost 5 bases, and 5 bases had no gene match. This CDR3 has 15 residues. The CDR3 is CATSGSAGAQETQYF. In DNA form, the CDR3 reads TGTGCCACCAGTGGGTCAGCGGGGGCCCAAGAGACCCAGTACTTC.

The chain employs TRBV19 and TRBJ1-1; 10 bases agree with TRBD1. The V segment lost 5 bases and the J segment 2 bases; nucleotides outside the gene matches: 8. Germline V CDR1 and CDR2: LNHDA, SQIVND (reference sequence). CDR3 length: 16 residues. CDR3 in DNA: TGTGCCAGTAGTTCCCCGGGACAGGGGTTAAACACTGAAGCTTTCTTT. Residues: CASSSPGQGLNTEAFF. Filled out from reference TRBV19 and TRBJ1-1, the complete variable domain reads DGGITQSPKYLFRKEGQNVTLSCEQNLNHDAMYWYRQDPGQGLRLIYYSQIVNDFQKGDIAEGYSVSREKKESFPLTVTSAQKNPTAFYLCASSSPGQGLNTEAFFGQGTRLTVV.

The chain joins TRBV28 to TRBJ1-5; D is ambiguous. This CDR3 has 15 residues. The germline V gene has CDR1 MDHEN and CDR2 SYDVKM. Trimming took 1 base from V and 2 from J, leaving 9 bases between them. The CDR3 coding sequence is TGTGCCAGCAGTTTATCCCCTTTCGGCAATCAGCCCCAGCATTTT. Its translation is CASSLSPFGNQPQHF.

The V gene is TRBV6-4, the J gene TRBJ1-1; the D gene is possibly TRBD1 (5 bases). Trimming removed 4 bases from V and 2 bases from J, with 8 bases in between. Germline CDR1 is MRHNA and CDR2 is SNTAGT. The CDR3 has 13 residues. CDR3 amino acids: CASSVDRNTEAFF. In DNA form, the CDR3 reads TGTGCCAGCAGTGTCGACAGAAACACTGAAGCTTTCTTT.

The V gene is TRBV9, the J gene TRBJ2-1; 10 nucleotides match TRBD2. Per germline, CDR1 SGDLS and CDR2 YYNGEE. With V trimmed by 3 bases and J by 7 bases, 10 bases remained unmatched. The CDR3 is made up of 16 amino acids. CDR3 in amino acids: CASSAPGLAGANEQFF. CDR3 DNA sequence: TGTGCCAGCAGCGCCCCCGGTCTAGCGGGAGCAAATGAGCAGTTCTTC.

In its sample, this clone was seen a few times. This chain uses TRBV9 with TRBJ1-5; TRBD1 is a possible D gene (5 bases). The CDR3 sequence is 15 residues long. Trimming took 4 bases from V and 2 from J, leaving 13 bases between them. Germline lookup yields CDR1 SGDLS and CDR2 YYNGEE. The chain's CDR3 is CASSSGWGGNQPQHF. The CDR3 DNA sequence: TGTGCCAGCAGCTCAGGCTGGGGGGGCAATCAGCCCCAGCATTTT.

The chain is built from TRBV19 and TRBJ2-1; 11 bases line up with TRBD1. The CDR3 is 15 amino acids. Germline V gene data show CDR1 as LNHDA and CDR2 as SQIVND (reference sequence). The ends lost 3 bases at V and 9 bases at J; junction bases unmatched: 7. CDR3 residues: CASSIWDRGKGEQFF. The CDR3 DNA is TGTGCCAGTAGTATTTGGGACAGGGGGAAGGGTGAGCAGTTCTTC.

This chain links TRBV2 with TRBJ2-2; TRBD2 aligns across 11 bases. Germline V lookup: CDR1 SNHLY, CDR2 FYNNEI. V was clipped by 5 bases and J by 0 bases; unmatched bases: 2. This CDR3 spans 16 amino acids. CDR3 sequence reads: CASSLAGGANTGELFF. Written as DNA, the CDR3 is TGTGCCAGCAGTCTAGCGGGGGGCGCGAACACCGGGGAGCTGTTTTTT.

V and J are TRBV18 and TRBJ2-1; TRBD2 aligns across 12 bases. CDR3 length equals 16 residues. Germline V gene lookup returns CDR1 KGHSH and CDR2 LQKENI. Trimming cost V 3 bases and J 10 bases; bases outside gene matches: 10. CDR3 residues: CASSPRLAGEPREQFF. The CDR3 coding sequence is TGTGCCAGCTCACCTAGACTAGCGGGAGAGCCGAGGGAGCAGTTCTTC.

The CDR3 sequence: CASSVGRVRANSPLHF. CDR3 in DNA: TGTGCCAGCAGTGTTGGGAGGGTACGCGCAAATTCACCCCTCCACTTT. The chain links TRBV2 to TRBJ1-6; no definite D call. This CDR3 has 16 residues. The V end lost 4 bases, the J end lost 7 bases, and 17 bases lay between the germline ends. Germline CDR1 and CDR2: SNHLY and FYNNEI. Filled out from reference TRBV2 and TRBJ1-6, the complete variable domain reads EPEVTQTPSHQVTQMGQEVILRCVPISNHLYFYWYRQILGQKVEFLVSFYNNEISEKSEIFDDQFSVERPDGSNFTLKIRSTKLEDSAMYFCASSVGRVRANSPLHFGNGTRLTVT.

The V gene is TRBV11-2, the J gene TRBJ1-1, with 9 bases that match TRBD1. Germline lookup yields CDR1 SGHAT and CDR2 FQNNGV. This CDR3 has 14 residues. After removal of 5 bases from V and 5 bases from J, the junction contained 6 bases not matched to a gene. CDR3 bases: TGTGCCAGCAGCGTCCGGACAGGGGATACTGAAGCTTTCTTT. As protein: CASSVRTGDTEAFF.

The chain joins TRBV7-2 to TRBJ1-2; 7 positions match TRBD1. This CDR3 is built from 18 residues. The germline V gene has CDR1 SGHTA and CDR2 FQGNSA. The junction had 19 bases not matched to a gene; V was cut back by 5 bases and J by 4 bases. The CDR3 is CASSVSTSAGQGGYGYTF. In DNA form, the CDR3 reads TGTGCCAGCAGCGTTTCGACCTCCGCGGGGCAGGGGGGCTATGGCTACACCTTC.

J is TRBJ2-3 and V is TRBV19; the match to TRBD1 covers 9 bases. Germline loops: CDR1 LNHDA, CDR2 SQIVND (reference sequence). After removal of 3 bases from V and 1 base from J, the junction contained 8 bases not matched to a gene. This CDR3 is 17 amino acids long. The CDR3 DNA sequence: TGTGCCAGTAGTATTAGAGGGACAGGGCCGGGCACAGATACGCAGTATTTT. Translated: CASSIRGTGPGTDTQYF. The whole variable domain, remainder taken from reference TRBV19 and TRBJ2-3, is DGGITQSPKYLFRKEGQNVTLSCEQNLNHDAMYWYRQDPGQGLRLIYYSQIVNDFQKGDIAEGYSVSREKKESFPLTVTSAQKNPTAFYLCASSIRGTGPGTDTQYFGPGTRLTVL.

The chain links TRBV5-1 to TRBJ2-1, with D hard to call. Trimming took off 0 bases at V and 1 base at J, with 14 bases between the two ends. The germline V gene has CDR1 SGHRS and CDR2 YFSETQ. The length of the CDR3 is 17 residues. The CDR3 is CASSLEESAVSYNEQFF. The CDR3 coding sequence is TGCGCCAGCAGCTTGGAGGAGTCGGCAGTTTCCTACAATGAGCAGTTCTTC.

This clone was detected only a few times. The chain links TRBV7-9 to TRBJ2-7; 7 bases are shared with TRBD1. Unmatched junction bases numbered 14, after V lost 4 bases and J lost 2 bases. This CDR3 is built from 17 residues. Germline-derived CDR1 and CDR2 are SEHNR and FQNEAQ (reference sequence). The chain's CDR3 is CASSSRLRAGGAYEQYF. The DNA for the CDR3 is TGTGCCAGCAGCTCCCGTCTGAGGGCAGGGGGAGCCTACGAGCAGTACTTC.